This TCR beta chain was captured in a study of stem cell transplantation in POMP-related autoinflammatory disease. Across the whole study: Impaired MHC class I-dependent CD8+ differentiation was hypothesized from defective thymoproteasomes.

The J segment lost 6 bases and the V segment lost 0 bases, leaving 6 bases of the junction unmatched. Germline CDR1 is SGHRS and CDR2 is YFSETQ. This CDR3 region has 15 residues. Assay used: immunoSEQ multiplex PCR; TCRdb lists only in-frame clones, some missing. The table records around 2,200 clones, roughly 91% of them present only once. The receptor comes from a human patient with POMP-related autoinflammation and immune dysregulation (PRAID). A subset of T cells may come from the graft donor. The sample consisted of Tregs from PBMCs, taken after stem cell transplantation. The rearrangement joins TRBV5-1 to TRBJ1-2; 9 bases line up with TRBD1. The CDR3 loop reads CASSLDPGTGNGYTF. CDR3 DNA sequence: TGCGCCAGCAGCTTGGACCCCGGGACAGGGAATGGCTACACCTTC.